Each of the 26 T cell receptor beta chains below was sequenced from the same sample in a study of Graves' ophthalmopathy and Graves' hyperthyroidism. For repertoire sequencing, the TCR beta CDR3 regions were amplified from RNA transcripts. Second-round multiplex PCR followed a first-round RT-PCR using HTBI primers. From the multiplex PCR reads, TCRdb called clonotypes with MiXCR, one entry per CDR3 protein. The sample lists roughly 13,000 distinct CDR3 sequences, roughly 45% occurring once. The sample was peripheral blood. The receptor set was obtained from a woman aged 30 to 39 with Graves' ophthalmopathy.

The CDR3 sequence: CASRPQGGAYEQYF. CDR3 nucleotide sequence: TGTGCCAGTAGACCACAGGGCGGGGCCTACGAGCAGTACTTC. V and J are TRBV19 and TRBJ2-7; the D gene could be TRBD1 or TRBD2 (6 bases each). Germline V gene lookup returns CDR1 LNHDA and CDR2 SQIVND (reference sequence). V was clipped by 6 bases and J by 2 bases, with 14 bases between them. The CDR3 has 14 amino acids.

CDR3 in amino acids: CASSGPGTGALHF. CDR3 coding DNA: TGTGCCAGCAGTGGTCCCGGGACAGGGGCCCTCCACTTT. The rearrangement links TRBV2 to TRBJ1-6, with TRBD1 matching 10 bases. From germline, CDR1 is SNHLY and CDR2 FYNNEI. The ends lost 4 bases at V and 14 bases at J; junction bases unmatched: 5. This CDR3 has 13 residues.

This clonotype counts as medium-sized. One end of the junction is discordant with germline, which a read error may explain. The V and J genes are TRBV5-1 and TRBJ2-6; no reliable D call. Germline V gives CDR1 SGHRS, CDR2 YFSETQ. This CDR3 comprises 15 residues. DNA for the CDR3: TGTGCCAGCAGCTTGGGCGGCTCTGGGGCCAACGTCCTGACTTTC. Translating it yields CASSLGGSGANVLTF.

This clonotype was counted at least ten times. The chain uses TRBV6-2 or TRBV6-3 and TRBJ1-2; tentative D call: TRBD1 (5 bases). Trimming removed 5 bases at V and 3 bases at J, with 19 bases between. Germline loops: CDR1 MNHEY, CDR2 SVGEGT. The CDR3 consists of 16 residues. CDR3 bases: TGTGCCAGCAGTCACCACCGACAGAGGAGGTACTATGGCTACACCTTC. Its translation is CASSHHRQRRYYGYTF.

In this sample, this clonotype is medium-sized. The V gene is TRBV11-1, the J gene TRBJ2-7; perhaps TRBD2 as D (6 bases). The CDR3 extends over 15 amino acids. Trimming removed 4 bases at V and 2 bases at J, with 15 bases between. The germline V gene has CDR1 SGHAT and CDR2 FQDESV (reference sequence). DNA for the CDR3: TGTGCCAGCAGCTACCACCGGGACTCAGCCTACGAGCAGTACTTC. Translation: CASSYHRDSAYEQYF.

The rearrangement joins TRBV20-1 to TRBJ2-2; 9 nucleotides match TRBD1. Germline lookup yields CDR1 DFQATT and CDR2 SNEGSKA (reference sequence). The length of the CDR3 is 17 residues. V dropped 1 base and J dropped 2; count of bases not matched to a gene: 8. The CDR3: CSARARWGQGNTGELFF. CDR3 DNA: TGCAGTGCTAGAGCGCGGTGGGGACAGGGAAACACCGGGGAGCTGTTTTTT.

This clonotype came up many times. The chain recombines TRBV10-3 with TRBJ2-3; perhaps D is TRBD1 or TRBD2 (5 bases each). Germline V gene sequence: CDR1 ENHRY, CDR2 SYGVKD. The CDR3 extends over 14 amino acids. V gave up 8 bases and J gave up 3 bases, with 15 bases separating them. CDR3 in DNA: TGTGCCATCCGGGACCCACCTCGAACAGATACGCAGTATTTT. It is translated as CAIRDPPRTDTQYF.

This clonotype appeared a few times. This rearrangement joins TRBV4-2 to TRBJ1-1, with D possibly matching TRBD1 (5 bases). Germline lookup yields CDR1 LGHNA and CDR2 YNFKEQ. This CDR3 comprises 14 residues. Trimming took 4 bases from V and 1 from J, leaving 10 bases between them. The CDR3 coding sequence is TGTGCCAGCAGCCTGGGGACGGAGAACACTGAAGCTTTCTTT. It encodes CASSLGTENTEAFF.

This clonotype was recorded at least ten times. The J gene is TRBJ2-7, the V gene TRBV20-1, with D possibly TRBD2 on 6 matching bases. The germline V gene has CDR1 DFQATT and CDR2 SNEGSKA (reference sequence). This CDR3 contains 14 residues. V lost 5 bases and J 7 bases, leaving 21 bases between the germline ends. CDR3 in DNA: TGCAGTGCTTCCCGGGACTTATTATCCCCTGAGCAGTACTTC. Translating it yields CSASRDLLSPEQYF.

The CDR3 reads CATSRDRGGATDFLHF. CDR3 sequence (DNA): TGTGCCACCAGCAGAGATCGGGGGGGGGCTACTGACTTCCTCCACTTT. V usage is TRBV15 and J usage is TRBJ1-6; maybe TRBD1 (6 bases). The CDR3 has 16 amino acids. V was clipped by 0 bases and J by 15 bases, with 21 bases between them. Germline loops: CDR1 LNHNV, CDR2 YYDKDF (reference sequence).

The rearrangement uses TRBV7-2 and TRBJ2-7; 8 nucleotides match TRBD1. Germline CDR1 and CDR2: SGHTA and FQGNSA. This CDR3 has 17 amino acids. V lost 4 bases and J lost 2; bases outside the gene matches: 13. CDR3 loop: CASSYRVWTGKAYEQYF. The CDR3 region has the DNA TGTGCCAGCAGCTACAGGGTGTGGACAGGGAAAGCCTACGAGCAGTACTTC.

This chain joins TRBV19 and TRBJ1-5; D gene uncertain. V lost 1 base and J 4 bases, leaving 11 bases between the germline ends. This CDR3 has 15 residues. Germline assignment: CDR1 LNHDA and CDR2 SQIVND (reference sequence). The CDR3, as DNA: TGTGCCAGTAGTATAGGCCGGAGCAGAAATCAGCCCCAGCATTTT. Its protein is CASSIGRSRNQPQHF.

Details on this clonotype: Given the absence of the conserved phenylalanine or tryptophan at the CDR3 end, a read error is likely. The chain employs TRBV7-2 and TRBJ2-7; D is perhaps TRBD2 (6 bases). The CDR3 has 14 residues. Trimming stripped 5 bases from V and 3 bases from J, with 14 bases between. The V gene's germline CDR1 is SGHTA and CDR2 FQGNSA. In DNA form, the CDR3 reads TGTGCCAGCAGCCCACGGGACTCTATCTACGAGCAGTACTCC. It yields the protein CASSPRDSIYEQYS.

V and J are TRBV9 and TRBJ2-7, with D unresolved. The CDR3 is 15 amino acids. V dropped 4 bases and J dropped 2 bases, with 16 bases sitting between them. Per germline, CDR1 SGDLS and CDR2 YYNGEE. The CDR3 DNA is TGTGCCAGCAGCCCAAGACCGACGCCCCCCTACGAGCAGTACTTC. It specifies CASSPRPTPPYEQYF.

J is TRBJ2-6 and V is TRBV2, with 9 bases identical to TRBD2. In germline, CDR1 is SNHLY, CDR2 FYNNEI. The CDR3 is 16 residues long. V shed 9 bases and J 0 bases; nucleotides not matched to a gene: 6. The CDR3 sequence is CARGTAGGSGANVLTF. In DNA form, the CDR3 reads TGTGCCAGGGGGACAGCGGGGGGCTCTGGGGCCAACGTCCTGACTTTC.

This clonotype appeared once. The V and J genes are TRBV2 and TRBJ1-6, with D maybe TRBD1 (6 bases). In germline, CDR1 is SNHLY, CDR2 FYNNEI. V gave up 8 bases and J gave up 7 bases, with 12 bases separating them. This CDR3 region has 13 residues. In DNA form, the CDR3 reads TGTGCCAGCCTTCGGGACACCAATTCACCCCTCCACTTT. Translating gives CASLRDTNSPLHF.

This clonotype is medium-sized. The V gene is TRBV24-1, the J gene TRBJ1-1; a weak D match, TRBD1 (6 bases). CDR3 length equals 14 residues. Trimming cost V 4 bases and J 13 bases, with 21 bases left between them. Per germline, CDR1 KGHDR and CDR2 SFDVKD. CDR3 bases: TGTGCCACCAGTGACCCTACGGGGACAAGGGAAATTTTCTTT. Protein: CATSDPTGTREIFF.

The rearrangement joins TRBV12-3 or TRBV12-4 to TRBJ2-7; the match to TRBD1 covers 9 bases. There are 15 residues in the CDR3. Losses at the gene ends were 7 bases for V and 6 bases for J; bases not matched to a gene: 13. The CDR3 sequence is CASTFSGTGSSEQYF. DNA of the CDR3: TGTGCCAGCACCTTTTCCGGGACAGGGTCCAGCGAGCAGTACTTC.

This clonotype has only one observation. The CDR3 does not close with the conserved phenylalanine or tryptophan, likely indicating a read error. The gene calls are TRBV7-3 and TRBJ2-6; D may be TRBD1 or TRBD2 (5 bases each). CDR1 SGHTA and CDR2 FQGTGA come from the germline V gene. The ends were cut back, 2 bases at V and 0 bases at J, with 20 bases in the middle. CDR3 size: 20 residues. For the CDR3, the DNA is TGTGCCAGCAGCTTAGGGGGAGTCCCCGGGCTGTGCTCTGGGGCCAACGTCCTGACTTCC. Translating it yields CASSLGGVPGLCSGANVLTS.

V and J are TRBV6-5 and TRBJ2-5, with 9 nucleotides matching TRBD1. CDR3 length: 13 residues. From germline, CDR1 is MNHEY and CDR2 SVGAGI. Unmatched junction bases numbered 7, after V lost 9 bases and J lost 5 bases. The DNA for the CDR3 is TGTGCCAGTGACAGGGGGGGGCCTGAGACCCAGTACTTC. It yields the protein CASDRGGPETQYF.

Details on this clonotype: At one end, the junction sequence differs from germline, possibly due to a read error. The rearrangement joins TRBV29-1 to TRBJ2-7, with no clear D. The CDR3 spans 13 residues. Germline V gives CDR1 SQVTM, CDR2 ANQGSEA. The chain's CDR3 is CSAKRADSFEQYF. The CDR3 DNA reads TGCAGCGCCAAAAGGGCCGACTCCTTCGAGCAATACTTC.

The rearrangement uses TRBV14 and TRBJ2-5; 11 nucleotides line up with TRBD2. V was pared by 4 bases and J by 2 bases, with 9 bases of the junction left unmatched. CDR1 and CDR2 (germline): SGHDN, FVKESK. The CDR3 has 17 residues. The CDR3 loop reads CASSRKLAGAWQETQYF. CDR3 nucleotide sequence: TGTGCCAGCAGCCGGAAACTAGCGGGAGCATGGCAAGAGACCCAGTACTTC.

Comment on this clonotype: Germline and junction disagree at one end, which may indicate a read error. CDR3 sequence: CASSSGGDTQYF. The CDR3 DNA follows: TGTGCTAGCAGCTCAGGGGGTGATACGCAGTATTTT. This chain uses TRBV7-7 with TRBJ2-3; 7 bases line up with TRBD1. This CDR3 is 12 amino acids long. Germline CDR1 and CDR2: SSHAT and FNYEAQ (reference sequence).

This chain connects TRBV7-6 to TRBJ2-1; 7 nucleotides agree with TRBD1. The J segment lost 1 base and the V segment lost 2 bases, leaving 5 bases of the junction unmatched. Germline-derived CDR1 and CDR2 are SGHVS and FNYEAQ. The CDR3 totals 16 residues. The CDR3 DNA reads TGTGCCAGCAGCTTACCTCAGGGGGAATCCTACAATGAGCAGTTCTTC. Translated: CASSLPQGESYNEQFF.

The chain has TRBV20-1 and TRBJ1-2, with a weak D call TRBD1 (5 bases). CDR3 size: 15 residues. Germline V gives CDR1 DFQATT, CDR2 SNEGSKA (reference sequence). Trimming took off 3 bases at V and 0 bases at J, with 14 bases between the two ends. CDR3 in amino acids: CSASGKGPANYGYTF. In nucleotides, the CDR3 is TGCAGTGCTAGTGGAAAGGGGCCAGCTAACTATGGCTACACCTTC.

The chain carries TRBV20-1 and TRBJ2-3; D may be TRBD2 (5 bases). The CDR3 spans 14 residues. In germline, CDR1 is DFQATT, CDR2 SNEGSKA (reference sequence). V shed 6 bases and J shed 8 bases, with 21 bases lying between them. Here the CDR3 reads CSAGVYGSEGTQYF. CDR3 sequence (DNA): TGCAGTGCCGGCGTGTATGGGTCCGAGGGTACGCAGTATTTT.